Sequencing of this TCR beta chain was carried out in a study of blood T cell repertoires in COVID-19 (dated by TCRdb to the early 2020s). The study in broad terms: Collaborator samples came from the United States, Italy and Spain and covered acute and convalescent phases of COVID-19. A de-identified subject ID, COVID-19 status, age in years and sex were almost always included in the sample metadata. The dataset comprised deeply sampled blood TCRbeta repertoires from subjects exposed to, actively infected with, or recovered from COVID-19. A freely available public database, intended as a resource for researchers studying the immune response to SARS-CoV-2, is where the repertoires were released. Where available, HLA class I and class II types were obtained from metadata supplied by the sample provider rather than from assay-based typing. Samples came from the ongoing ImmuneRACE study (first 160 participants) plus 1,254 subjects from 6 global collaborators. The material from the prospective study consisted of cDNA or gDNA derived from T cells, B-cell-depleted T cells, or PBMCs.

Results and caveats for the whole study, not just this receptor: The amount of clinical and demographic metadata varied by source and participant and was provided uncurated.

TCRbeta CDR3 regions were amplified from genomic DNA using the immunoSEQ Assay, a bias-controlled multiplex PCR. The original pipeline was this. Nucleated cell counts per sample were estimated from amplification of reference gene primers within the assay. To quantify the absolute abundance of each unique TCRbeta CDR3 rearrangement, sequence reads were collapsed and filtered. For each sample, productive Simpson clonality was calculated by taking the square root of Simpson's diversity index across productive rearrangements. TCRdb mirrors the immuneACCESS table, restricted to in-frame sequences. Some clones are absent from its copies; in checked studies, under half trace to an unresolved V gene, and the reason for the others is unknown. For V, J and clone size, that table is used; D and trimming come from the DNA. For this sample there are 55,000 to 90,000 clones; 84% appear just once. Jointly, the top ten make up around 4.3% of the sample.

The germline V gene sets CDR1 to SGDLS and CDR2 to YYNGEE. The CDR3 sequence holds 16 residues, the cysteine and phenylalanine included. Only CDR3 DNA is held: 48 bases, read in frame from base 1. A distance of 11 bases separates the germline ends of V and J, which lose 0 bases and 0 bases respectively. The collaborating institutions used their own protocols to collect whole blood in K2EDTA tubes. For TCRbeta analysis, collaborators shipped samples as frozen whole blood, isolated PBMCs, or DNA extracted from either of those sample types. Worth noting for this clone: The antigen this receptor binds is unknown. No base qualities exist here, and no much larger clone lies one base off it.

The source of this sequence is a woman aged 55-70 years with acute or convalescent COVID-19. The specimen was peripheral blood. The chain employs TRBV9 and TRBJ2-3; the D gene identity is not certain. The CDR3 protein: CASSVDPHPSTDTQYF. The DNA sequence is given as TGTGCCAGCAGCGTAGACCCACACCCTAGCACAGATACGCAGTATTTT.